These 8 T cell receptor beta chains were sequenced from one sample in a study of metastatic and nonmetastatic thyroid tumors. TCRdb redid the clone calls on the PCR reads using MiXCR. Altogether approximately 22,000 clones are present, more than 15% being singletons, with the ten largest covering 10%. Thyroid surgery had not been preceded by any treatment in any patient. The sample taken for sequencing was tumor tissue. These receptors were obtained from a female donor with papillary thyroid cancer or a benign thyroid nodule (not recorded which). Some clones in this sample may be carry-over from other donors' samples.

In its sample, this clone was seen a few times. Germline is not matched at one junction end, which may reflect a read error. The rearrangement joins TRBV5-4 to TRBJ2-5; weak D call: TRBD1 (5 bases). CDR3 size: 15 residues. Germline V gene data show CDR1 as SGHNT and CDR2 as YYREEE (reference sequence). The CDR3 DNA is TGTGCCAGCAGCTTAGCAGGGTCCAATCAAGAGACCCAGTGCTTC. It specifies CASSLAGSNQETQCF.

By sample fraction, this clone is medium-sized. The sample contains more than one DNA sequence encoding this CDR3. The chain has TRBV9 and TRBJ1-3; D uncertain. Germline loops: CDR1 SGDLS, CDR2 YYNGEE. This CDR3 contains 12 residues. The V end was cut by 4 bases, the J end by 1 base, with 3 bases between. CDR3 loop: CASSRSGNTIYF. In DNA form, the CDR3 reads TGTGCCAGCAGCCGGTCTGGAAACACCATATATTTT.

This clone was recorded at least ten times. The V and J genes are TRBV20-1 and TRBJ2-7, with D maybe TRBD2 (5 bases). The CDR3 runs to 13 residues. CDR1 is DFQATT, CDR2 SNEGSKA, per germline (reference sequence). Trimming shortened V by 2 bases and J by 2 bases, and 10 bases separated the two germline ends. Here the CDR3 DNA reads TGCAGTGCTAGAAGCGGAGTAACCTACGAGCAGTACTTC. Its translation is CSARSGVTYEQYF.

In its sample, this clone was seen many times. Germline is not matched at one junction end, which may reflect a read error. The genes are TRBV7-9 and TRBJ1-4; 7 positions agree with TRBD1. The CDR3 is 12 residues long. Germline assignment: CDR1 SEHNR and CDR2 FQNEAQ (reference sequence). The CDR3 DNA reads TGTGCCAGCAGCGGACAGGTCGAAAACCTGTTTTTT. Its protein product is CASSGQVENLFF.

This clone was detected ten times or more. One end of the junction varies from germline; a read error may be responsible. Within the sample, other DNA sequences also encode this same CDR3. V is TRBV12-3 or TRBV12-4 and J is TRBJ2-1; a possible D gene is TRBD1 (5 bases). The CDR3 runs to 14 residues. As DNA, the CDR3 is TGTGCTAGCAGTAAGATGACAGTCTACAATGAGCAGTTCTTC. Translation: CASSKMTVYNEQFF.

This clone was found many times. The rearrangement links TRBV10-3 to TRBJ1-2, with TRBD1 matching over 11 bases. Germline assignment: CDR1 ENHRY and CDR2 SYGVKD. This CDR3 region has 16 residues. V dropped 4 bases and J dropped 0; count of bases not matched to a gene: 4. The CDR3 protein is CAISGTGGLANYGYTF. CDR3 DNA: TGTGCCATCAGTGGGACAGGGGGCTTGGCTAACTATGGCTACACCTTC.

In this sample, this clone turned up a few times. This rearrangement joins TRBV19 to TRBJ1-5, with a tentative D call TRBD1 (5 bases). V was trimmed by 7 bases and J by 7 bases, leaving 14 bases between them. The CDR3 loop spans 13 amino acids. CDR1 and CDR2 (germline): LNHDA, SQIVND (reference sequence). The DNA of the CDR3 is TGTGCCAGTATTCCTCCTGGGGGGCAGCCCCAGCATTTT. Translating gives CASIPPGGQPQHF.

This clone occurred many times. The V gene is TRBV7-9, the J gene TRBJ1-4; no clear D. The V gene's germline CDR1 is SEHNR and CDR2 FQNEAQ (reference sequence). The V end lost 3 bases, the J end lost 7 bases, and 12 bases lay between the germline ends. The CDR3 extends over 14 amino acids. The CDR3 DNA is TGTGCCAGCAGCTTGACCTCTGACGGTGAAAAACTGTTTTTT. It codes for CASSLTSDGEKLFF. Based on the CDR3 plus reference TRBV7-9 and TRBJ1-4, the full variable domain is DTGVSQNPRHKITKRGQNVTFRCDPISEHNRLYWYRQTLGQGPEFLTYFQNEAQLEKSRLLSDRFSAERPKGSFSTLEIQRTEQGDSAMYLCASSLTSDGEKLFFGSGTQLSVL.